These 26 T cell receptor beta chains came from one sample sequenced in a study of T cells in Graves' hyperthyroidism and ophthalmopathy. Amplified TCR beta CDR3 regions came from RNA transcripts. The HTBI primer set served for first-round RT-PCR of the TCR CDR3. TCRdb called the multiplex PCR reads again in MiXCR, with one record for every CDR3 protein. The data hold more than 500,000 distinct CDR3 sequences, with 15% to 20% observed a single time. The specimen sequenced was blood. The origin of the receptors is a woman in her 30s with Graves' ophthalmopathy.

This clonotype was observed once. The V call is TRBV6-1, the J call TRBJ2-7, with 8 bases aligning to TRBD2. The germline gives CDR1 MNHNS, CDR2 SASEGT. The CDR3 is 15 amino acids. The V and J ends lost 7 bases and 1 base, in that order; junction bases with no gene match: 9. CDR3 protein: CASNRDGGGSYEQYF. In nucleotides, the CDR3 is TGTGCCAGCAACAGAGACGGGGGGGGTTCCTACGAGCAGTACTTC.

In DNA, the CDR3 is TGTGCCAGCAGTTTAAGCCCGACAGGGGCGTACGAGCAGTACTTC. Translated: CASSLSPTGAYEQYF. V usage is TRBV27 and J usage is TRBJ2-7, with TRBD1 matching 8 bases. Trimming cost V 2 bases and J 4 bases; bases outside gene matches: 7. The germline V gene encodes CDR1 MNHEY and CDR2 SMNVEV (reference sequence). The CDR3 is 15 amino acids.

This clonotype was seen more than once but under ten times. The gene calls are TRBV15 and TRBJ1-1; possible D gene TRBD1, 5 bases. The CDR3 consists of 12 residues. Germline V gene data show CDR1 as LNHNV and CDR2 as YYDKDF (reference sequence). The V and J ends lost 3 bases and 7 bases respectively, with 9 bases between them. Here the CDR3 reads CATSRSGGEAFF. CDR3 DNA: TGTGCCACCAGCAGGTCCGGGGGTGAAGCTTTCTTT.

The CDR3 nucleotides are TGCGCCAGCAGCCAAGTTAGAGCGGGCGGTGAAGCGGCCCAGTACTTC. The encoded protein is CASSQVRAGGEAAQYF. The rearrangement joins TRBV4-1 to TRBJ2-5, with D perhaps matching TRBD2 (6 bases). Trimming stripped 1 base from V and 9 bases from J, with 21 bases between. The CDR3 is 16 amino acids. The V gene's germline CDR1 is MGHRA and CDR2 YSYEKL.

This clonotype was observed many times. The gene calls are TRBV9 and TRBJ2-3; 7 bases are a match to TRBD1. V lost 2 bases and J lost 3; bases outside the gene matches: 9. Germline CDR1 reads SGDLS; CDR2 reads YYNGEE. The CDR3 has 16 amino acids. CDR3 nucleotides: TGTGCCAGCAGCGTGTCGACAGGGTCGGTAACAGATACGCAGTATTTT. Its translation is CASSVSTGSVTDTQYF.

In its sample, this clonotype was seen many times. CDR3 protein: CASSPQGAGQFF. DNA of the CDR3: TGTGCCAGCAGTCCCCAGGGGGCAGGGCAGTTCTTC. The chain has TRBV12-3 or TRBV12-4 and TRBJ2-1, with 8 nucleotides matching TRBD1. The CDR3 contains 12 residues. After removal of 5 bases from V and 12 bases from J, the junction contained 6 bases not matched to a gene.

V is TRBV20-1 and J is TRBJ2-5; D possibly corresponds to TRBD2 (6 bases). Germline CDR1 and CDR2: DFQATT and SNEGSKA (reference sequence). V lost 6 bases and J 3 bases, leaving 17 bases between the germline ends. CDR3 size: 14 residues. CDR3 protein: CSASESGLKETQYF. DNA for the CDR3: TGCAGTGCATCGGAAAGCGGGTTGAAAGAGACCCAGTACTTC.

This clonotype was picked up many times. DNA of the CDR3: TGTGCCAGCAGCCTCTGGGGATCCGGGGCCAACGTCCTGACTTTC. Its protein product is CASSLWGSGANVLTF. This chain uses TRBV28 with TRBJ2-6; no clear D. Germline V CDR1 and CDR2: MDHEN, SYDVKM. The CDR3 contains 15 residues. The germline V and J ends were trimmed by 6 bases and 4 bases, with 13 bases remaining between them.

This clonotype was recorded a few times. This chain joins TRBV6-1 and TRBJ2-2; D may be TRBD1 (5 bases). The V end lost 7 bases, the J end lost 3 bases, and 9 bases lay between the germline ends. Germline CDR1 is MNHNS and CDR2 is SASEGT. The CDR3 runs to 13 residues. Written as DNA, the CDR3 is TGTGCCAGCACGCAGGGTGACACCGGGGAGCTGTTTTTT. Translated, it gives CASTQGDTGELFF.

This clonotype came up many times. The V gene is TRBV4-2, the J gene TRBJ2-7; 8 nucleotides agree with TRBD2. Trimming removed 0 bases from V and 2 bases from J; junction bases left unmatched: 6. Germline CDR1 LGHNA, CDR2 YNFKEQ. This CDR3 is built from 16 residues. CDR3 DNA sequence: TGTGCCAGCAGCCAAGAAGTTCTAGCGGGTGCCTACGAGCAGTACTTC. Amino acid sequence: CASSQEVLAGAYEQYF.

The gene calls are TRBV24-1 and TRBJ2-3, with D unresolved. Germline values: CDR1 KGHDR, CDR2 SFDVKD. This CDR3 region has 13 residues. Trimming left V 8 bases short and J 2 bases short, with 10 bases between. CDR3 loop: CATMDGPTDTQYF. Written as DNA, the CDR3 is TGTGCCACCATGGACGGACCCACAGATACGCAGTATTTT.

This clonotype was detected many times. V and J are TRBV11-3 and TRBJ2-7; D ambiguous. The V gene lost 1 base and the J gene lost 0 bases, with 7 bases spanning the gap. This CDR3 has 14 amino acids. Per the germline V gene, CDR1 is SGHNT and CDR2 is YENEEA. CDR3 residues: CASSLGPDSYEQYF. CDR3 DNA sequence: TGTGCCAGCAGCTTAGGTCCTGACTCCTACGAGCAGTACTTC.

The chain links TRBV6-2 or TRBV6-3 to TRBJ2-3; the match to TRBD2 covers 16 bases. CDR1 and CDR2 from the germline V gene are MNHEY and SVGEGT. V lost 6 bases, J lost 1 base, and 4 bases stayed unmatched. The CDR3 consists of 17 residues. The CDR3 DNA follows: TGTGCCAGCAGGGGACTAGCGGGAGGGTGGGGCACAGATACGCAGTATTTT. Protein product: CASRGLAGGWGTDTQYF.

Remarks on this clonotype: Since a much larger clone is just one base distant, this may be a read error. V usage is TRBV6-2 or TRBV6-3 and J usage is TRBJ1-5; D ambiguous. The CDR3 is 15 residues long. Germline V CDR1 and CDR2: MNHEY, SVGEGT. CDR3 residues: CASSEKTGLIQPHHF. In DNA form, the CDR3 reads TGTGCCAGCAGCGAAAAGACCGGGCTCATTCAGCCCCACCATTTT.

This clonotype was picked up a small number of times. This chain uses TRBV29-1 with TRBJ1-2; TRBD1 is a possible D gene (6 bases). Germline V gene lookup returns CDR1 SQVTM and CDR2 ANQGSEA. CDR3 length: 14 residues. V shed 5 bases and J shed 3 bases, with 16 bases lying between them. CDR3 bases: TGCAGCGTTTCTCAGGGGTTAGTTGACTATGGCTACACCTTC. Protein sequence: CSVSQGLVDYGYTF. Filled out from reference TRBV29-1 and TRBJ1-2, the complete variable domain reads SAVISQKPSRDICQRGTSLTIQCQVDSQVTMMFWYRQQPGQSLTLIATANQGSEATYESGFVIDKFPISRPNLTFSTLTVSNMSPEDSSIYLCSVSQGLVDYGYTFGSGTRLTVV.

The rearrangement joins TRBV4-3 to TRBJ1-2, with a weak D call TRBD1 (6 bases). This CDR3 contains 17 residues. The V and J ends lost 0 bases and 2 bases respectively, with 16 bases between them. From germline, CDR1 is LGHNA and CDR2 YSLEER. CDR3 sequence (DNA): TGCGCCAGCAGCCAAGATTCAGGGAACAGGGCGAACTATGGCTACACCTTC. It translates to CASSQDSGNRANYGYTF.

This clonotype was recorded a few times. The CDR3 is CASSVVEVITDTQYF. CDR3 nucleotides: TGTGCCAGCAGTGTTGTTGAGGTTATCACAGATACGCAGTATTTT. V is TRBV2 and J is TRBJ2-3, with unresolved D. V was trimmed by 4 bases and J by 2 bases, leaving 13 bases between them. The length of the CDR3 is 15 residues. The V gene's germline CDR1 is SNHLY and CDR2 FYNNEI.

The table lists this clonotype with a few counts. The chain uses TRBV12-3 or TRBV12-4 and TRBJ2-2, with a tentative D call TRBD1 (5 bases). The CDR3 length is 16 residues. The V end lost 1 base, the J end lost 4 bases, and 13 bases lay between the germline ends. This CDR3 reads CASSLGTRVATGELFF. Written as DNA, the CDR3 is TGTGCCAGCAGTTTAGGGACCAGGGTTGCCACCGGGGAGCTGTTTTTT.

The chain combines TRBV6-2 or TRBV6-3 with TRBJ2-2; no definite D call. The CDR3 extends over 15 amino acids. V shed 6 bases and J shed 1 base, with 12 bases lying between them. CDR1 is MNHEY and CDR2 is SVGEGT in the germline V gene. DNA for the CDR3: TGTGCCAGCAGACCGTGGACCAGGAACACCGGGGAGCTGTTTTTT. Amino acid sequence: CASRPWTRNTGELFF.

Note on this clonotype: This sequence may be a read error, since a much larger clone differs from it by one base. The rearrangement links TRBV7-2 to TRBJ2-7, with D hard to call. The end of the DNA fits TRBJ2-1 better, so the J call may be wrong. There are 15 residues in the CDR3. Germline values: CDR1 SGHTA, CDR2 FQGNSA. The CDR3 DNA is TGTGCCAGCAGCTTAGTCTCGGGCGGATCCTACGAGCAGTTCTTC. Its translation: CASSLVSGGSYEQFF.

In this sample, this clonotype turned up a few times. The genes are TRBV6-2 or TRBV6-3 and TRBJ2-1; 8 nucleotides align to TRBD1. Germline-derived CDR1 and CDR2 are MNHEY and SVGEGT. V gave up 7 bases and J gave up 1 base; unmatched junction bases: 3. The CDR3 totals 14 residues. Written as DNA, the CDR3 is TGTGCCAGCATAGGGGACAGGTCCTACAATGAGCAGTTCTTC. Protein: CASIGDRSYNEQFF.

This clonotype was detected many times. V gene TRBV7-9 combines with J gene TRBJ2-3, with 11 bases matching TRBD2. The CDR3 spans 21 residues. Germline CDR1 and CDR2: SEHNR and FQNEAQ (reference sequence). Trimming at V came to 1 base and at J to 7 bases, leaving 22 bases not matched to a gene. The CDR3, as DNA: TGTGCCAGCAGCTTAGGAGTGGCTAGCGGGAGGTCACCGCCCCAGACGAATACGCAGTATTTT. Translation gives CASSLGVASGRSPPQTNTQYF.

The V call is TRBV30, the J call TRBJ1-4, with TRBD1 matching 7 bases. Trimming cost V 3 bases and J 11 bases; bases outside gene matches: 3. CDR3 length: 11 amino acids. The V gene's germline CDR1 is GTSNPN and CDR2 SVGIG (reference sequence). The CDR3 DNA sequence: TGTGCCTGGAGCGAGGGGGCGAAACTGTTTTTT. The encoded protein is CAWSEGAKLFF.

This clonotype was detected many times. The chain has TRBV20-1 and TRBJ2-5; D is unclear. The V end was cut by 5 bases, the J end by 2 bases, with 9 bases between. Germline V gene sequence: CDR1 DFQATT, CDR2 SNEGSKA (reference sequence). This CDR3 comprises 12 residues. The CDR3 DNA is TGCAGTGCTGCAATAGATCAAGAGACCCAGTACTTC. Protein product: CSAAIDQETQYF.

This clonotype showed up just a few times. CDR3 region: CASSQEGTSVDNEQFF. Written as DNA, the CDR3 is TGCGCCAGCAGCCAAGAGGGGACTAGCGTTGACAATGAGCAGTTCTTC. The chain uses TRBV4-3 and TRBJ2-1; 10 bases fit TRBD2. The CDR3 has 16 amino acids. After removal of 0 bases from V and 5 bases from J, the junction contained 4 bases not matched to a gene. Germline CDR1 is LGHNA and CDR2 is YSLEER.

This chain links TRBV6-1 with TRBJ2-7, with 7 bases that match TRBD1. CDR1 is MNHNS and CDR2 is SASEGT in the germline V gene. The CDR3 extends over 15 amino acids. V dropped 6 bases and J dropped 0; count of bases not matched to a gene: 8. CDR3 loop: CASRNLGQSSYEQYF. The CDR3 DNA sequence: TGTGCCAGCAGAAACCTGGGACAGAGCTCCTACGAGCAGTACTTC.